The entry below describes one TCR beta chain. This clone occurred once. The target of this receptor is not known. Base qualities were left out, and no much larger clone turns up one base away. The entry originates in a study of blood T cell repertoires in COVID-19 (TCRdb year 2020). General notes on the study: The collaborator samples originated in the United States, Italy and Spain and spanned the acute and convalescent phases of COVID-19. Subjects who had been exposed to COVID-19, were actively infected with it, or had recovered from it provided the deeply sampled blood TCRbeta repertoires that made up the dataset. Where available, HLA class I and class II types were obtained from metadata supplied by the sample provider rather than from assay-based typing. The prospective study material was composed of cDNA or gDNA derived from T cells, B-cell-depleted T cells, or PBMCs. Samples were obtained from the ongoing ImmuneRACE study (first 160 participants) and from about 1,300 subjects provided by 6 global collaborators. A freely available public database, intended as a resource for researchers studying the immune response to SARS-CoV-2, is where the repertoires were released. The sample metadata nearly always contained a de-identified subject ID, COVID-19 status, age in years and sex.

Study-wide findings and limitations: The quantity of clinical and demographic metadata differed by source and by participant and was supplied without curation.

Reading the germline V gene (reference sequence) gives CDR1 LGHDT and CDR2 YNNKEL. V is shortened by 0 bases, J by 6 bases, and the region joining them spans 6 bases. There are 12 amino acids in the CDR3, from cysteine to phenylalanine inclusive. Kept here is only the CDR3 DNA, which spans 36 bases and is read in frame from base 1. A second Seattle source provided samples from volunteer blood donors who had recovered from COVID-19. The collaborating institutions used their own protocols to collect whole blood in K2EDTA tubes. For TCRbeta analysis, collaborator samples were shipped as frozen whole blood, as isolated PBMCs, or as DNA extracted from either sample type. The immunoSEQ Assay, a bias-controlled multiplex PCR, was used to amplify TCRbeta CDR3 regions from genomic DNA. In the original analysis: The number of nucleated cells in each sample was estimated by amplification of reference gene primers within the assay. To quantify the absolute abundance of each unique TCRbeta CDR3 rearrangement, sequence reads were collapsed and filtered. For each sample, productive Simpson clonality was calculated by taking the square root of Simpson's diversity index across productive rearrangements. The immuneACCESS repertoire file appears here via TCRdb, limited to in-frame rearrangements. These files lack a portion of the clones; in checked studies, under half of the deficit traces to unresolved V genes, and the cause of the others is not known. V and J calls and clone size are given by that table; D and trimming were obtained from the DNA. For this sample the table gives fewer than 200,000 clones, of which about 85% were detected only once. In total, the top ten clones hold 0.95% to 1.5% of the sample.

Sequences were obtained from peripheral blood. This sequence uses TRBV3-1 (or the pseudogene TRBV3-2) and TRBJ2-7; the D gene is possibly TRBD1, with 6 bases matching. The receptor comes from a man aged 60-69 years who had recovered from COVID-19. The CDR3 sequence is CASSQDRGEQYF. The bases are TGTGCCAGCAGCCAAGACAGGGGCGAGCAGTACTTC.